These T cell receptor beta chains were read from a single sample in a study of cytomegalovirus exposure and HLA in healthy donors. TCRdb keeps only in-frame clones here, not all; method: immunoSEQ multiplex PCR. Among 150,000 to 200,000 clones listed, 80% to 90% were seen once. Sequencing used PBMCs. Receptors were obtained from a man aged 18-30 years in good health and CMV-seronegative. The CDR3 runs from the conserved cysteine through the conserved F or W. Fields, in order: CDR3 protein, V gene, CDR3 length.

CDR3: CASSYPSGESYNEQFF
V: TRBV27
length: 16

CDR3: CASSFTGAYTGELFF
V: TRBV27
length: 15

CDR3: CSIERDSAEAFF
V: TRBV29-1
length: 12

CDR3: CASGQVETQYF
V: TRBV12-5
length: 11

CDR3: CASSLGGGEAFF
V: TRBV7-9
length: 12

CDR3: CASSHLQGAGEQYF
V: TRBV5-1
length: 14

CDR3: CATSEEGLGTDTQYF
V: TRBV2
length: 15

CDR3: CASSVAGRSGGGEQYF
V: TRBV9
length: 16

CDR3: CASSFSGGDTQYF
V: TRBV5-1
length: 13

CDR3: CASWDNSGNTIYF
V: TRBV6-6
length: 13

CDR3: CASRLIRRQADTQYF
V: TRBV12-2
length: 15

CDR3: CASSSGQTTNEKLFF
V: TRBV6-6
length: 15

CDR3: CASSQGTEELFF
V: TRBV5-4
length: 12

CDR3: CASSLSIGTDYGYTF
V: TRBV28
length: 15